This T cell receptor beta chain came from a study of blood T cell repertoires in COVID-19. Overall study: Acute and convalescent COVID-19 specimens originated in the United States, Italy and Spain. PBMCs, B-cell-depleted T cells, or T cells were the source of the cDNA or gDNA that made up the material.

As handled by the study authors: Amplification of reference gene primers was used by the study to estimate nucleated cell counts. Data came from immunoSEQ multiplex PCR; TCRdb stores just in-frame clones and leaves some out. The V and J calls and clone size are taken from that table; D and trimming were inferred from the DNA. The table lists some 150,000 clones, around 84% of them singletons. The germline V gene encodes CDR1 SGHNT and CDR2 YYREEE (reference sequence). CDR3 size: 16 residues. Trimming stripped 3 bases from V and 0 bases from J, with 13 bases between. Specimen: peripheral blood. This sequence joins TRBV5-4 and TRBJ2-1; weak D call: TRBD2 (5 bases). The origin of this receptor is a human donor in a cohort sampled during active COVID-19. CDR3 in amino acids: CASSSKLGSSYNEQFF. The CDR3 DNA reads TGTGCCAGCAGCTCTAAGCTGGGGAGCTCCTACAATGAGCAGTTCTTC.